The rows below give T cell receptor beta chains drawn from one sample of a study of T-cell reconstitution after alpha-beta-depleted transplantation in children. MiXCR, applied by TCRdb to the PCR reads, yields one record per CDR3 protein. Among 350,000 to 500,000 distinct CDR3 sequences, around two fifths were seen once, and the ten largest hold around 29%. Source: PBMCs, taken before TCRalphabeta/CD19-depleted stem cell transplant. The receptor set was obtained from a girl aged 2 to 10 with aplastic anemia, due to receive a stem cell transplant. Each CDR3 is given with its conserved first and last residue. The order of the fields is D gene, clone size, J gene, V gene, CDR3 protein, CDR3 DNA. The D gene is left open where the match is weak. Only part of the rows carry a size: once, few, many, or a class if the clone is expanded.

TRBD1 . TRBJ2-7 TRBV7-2 CASSLRGIGTGLDEQYF TGTGCCAGCAGCTTAAGGGGGATCGGGACAGGGCTCGACGAGCAGTACTTC
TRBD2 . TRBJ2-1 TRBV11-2 CASSPPTSGSFLSSYNEQFF TGTGCCAGCAGCCCCCCGACTAGCGGGAGCTTCCTAAGCTCCTACAATGAGCAGTTCTTC
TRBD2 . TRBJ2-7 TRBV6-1 CASSRRTSDIYEQYF TGTGCCAGCAGTCGGAGGACTAGCGATATTTACGAGCAGTACTTC
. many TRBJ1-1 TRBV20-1 CSARSLTGGTEAFF TGCAGTGCTAGGTCACTGACAGGAGGGACTGAAGCTTTCTTT
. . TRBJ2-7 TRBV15 CATSLAEEQYF TGTGCCACCAGCTTGGCGGAGGAGCAGTACTTC
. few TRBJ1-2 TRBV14 CASSQFDGTPNYGYTF TGTGCCAGCAGCCAGTTCGACGGGACCCCTAACTATGGCTACACCTTC
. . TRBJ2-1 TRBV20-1 CSAEKYNEQFF TGCAGTGCCGAGAAATACAATGAGCAGTTCTTC
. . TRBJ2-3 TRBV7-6 CASRENYFTDTQYF TGTGCCAGCAGGGAGAACTATTTCACAGATACGCAGTATTTT
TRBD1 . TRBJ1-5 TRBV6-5 CASINGQGGQPQHF TGTGCCAGCATTAATGGACAGGGAGGTCAGCCCCAGCATTTT
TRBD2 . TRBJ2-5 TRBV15 CATSGRPYYLGTTSGVGETQYF TGTGCCACCAGCGGCCGGCCCTACTACTTGGGGACTACTAGCGGGGTAGGAGAGACCCAGTACTTC
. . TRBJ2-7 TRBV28 CASSPSAGSEQYF TGTGCCAGCAGTCCGTCCGCGGGATCAGAGCAGTACTTC
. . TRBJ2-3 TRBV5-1 CASSYRTVSTDTQYF TGCGCCAGCAGCTATCGGACAGTTAGCACAGATACGCAGTATTTT
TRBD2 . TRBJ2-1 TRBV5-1 CASSLVLGTSRYNEQFF TGCGCCAGCAGCTTGGTCCTCGGGACTAGCAGGTACAATGAGCAGTTCTTC
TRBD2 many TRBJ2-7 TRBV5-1 CASSLAGGTSTYEQYF TGCGCCAGCAGCTTGGCAGGCGGGACTAGCACGTACGAGCAGTACTTC
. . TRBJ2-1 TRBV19 CASSPRGTYNEQFF TGTGCCAGTAGCCCGCGGGGCACCTACAATGAGCAGTTCTTC
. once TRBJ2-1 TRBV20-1 CSARELVSSYNEQFF TGCAGTGCTAGAGAGTTGGTGAGCTCCTACAATGAGCAGTTCTTC